What follows are 12 T cell receptor beta chains derived from one specimen sequenced in a study of blood T cells in healthy people across ages. Together with a sample-barcoded 5' primer, a J-beta primer mix was included in a second PCR lasting about 7 to 12 cycles. TCRdb used MiXCR to reprocess the 5' RACE reads, holding one entry per CDR3 protein. This table holds 550,000 to 600,000 distinct CDR3 sequences, 40% to 55% found once. Sequences were obtained from blood. Receptors were obtained from an older man in good health.

This rearrangement joins TRBV15 to TRBJ1-5; tentative D call: TRBD1 (5 bases). This CDR3 has 13 residues. Trimming stripped 1 base from V and 6 bases from J, with 7 bases between. Germline V gene sequence: CDR1 LNHNV, CDR2 YYDKDF (reference sequence). The CDR3 nucleotides read TGTGCCACCAGCAGAGCAGGGATTCAGCCCCAGCATTTT. Translated: CATSRAGIQPQHF.

This clonotype was observed a few times. The rearrangement joins TRBV27 to TRBJ2-2, with a weak D call TRBD1 (6 bases). Germline V gene data show CDR1 as MNHEY and CDR2 as SMNVEV (reference sequence). V shed 7 bases and J shed 0 bases, with 9 bases lying between them. This CDR3 region has 14 residues. The CDR3 DNA reads TGTGCCAGCAAGGGACACTCGAACACCGGGGAGCTGTTTTTT. It codes for CASKGHSNTGELFF.

CDR3 sequence (DNA): TGCAGTGCTAGCCAACCCAATGGGAACAATGAGCAGTTCTTC. It is translated as CSASQPNGNNEQFF. J is TRBJ2-1 and V is TRBV20-1; no clear D gene. The CDR3 is made up of 14 amino acids. Trimming left V 3 bases short and J 5 bases short, with 14 bases between. Germline V CDR1 and CDR2: DFQATT, SNEGSKA (reference sequence).

The chain is built from TRBV5-1 and TRBJ1-5; D remains unclear. CDR3 length equals 13 residues. CDR1 and CDR2 (germline): SGHRS, YFSETQ. V was trimmed by 0 bases and J by 4 bases, leaving 5 bases between them. The CDR3 protein is CASSLDENQPQHF. The DNA for the CDR3 is TGCGCCAGCAGCTTGGACGAGAATCAGCCCCAGCATTTT.

A few counts support this clonotype. At one of its ends the junction is not consistent with the germline gene, which may arise from a read error. The chain employs TRBV20-1 and TRBJ1-5; D uncertain. CDR3 length equals 15 residues. In germline, CDR1 is DFQATT, CDR2 SNEGSKA (reference sequence). This chain's CDR3 is CSAPDGARSNQPQHF. The DNA of the CDR3 is TGCAGTGCCCCGGACGGCGCCCGTAGCAACCAGCCCCAGCATTTT.

This clonotype was seen at least ten times. The chain links TRBV6-5 to TRBJ2-1; D ambiguous. The germline gives CDR1 MNHEY, CDR2 SVGAGI. CDR3 length: 14 residues. V was shortened by 6 bases and J by 8 bases, with 17 bases between the two germline ends. This CDR3 is CASSSPSRHDEQFF. CDR3 nucleotides: TGTGCCAGCAGCTCTCCTAGTAGGCACGATGAGCAGTTCTTC.

The chain uses TRBV7-3 and TRBJ2-1, with a tentative D call TRBD1 (5 bases). In germline, CDR1 is SGHTA, CDR2 FQGTGA. Trimming cost V 4 bases and J 12 bases, with 19 bases left between them. CDR3 size: 14 residues. This CDR3 is CASSSWGRTDGQFF. For the CDR3, the DNA is TGTGCCAGCAGCTCCTGGGGCAGGACCGATGGGCAGTTCTTC.

The gene calls are TRBV7-2 and TRBJ2-5; TRBD2 aligns across 7 bases. Germline values: CDR1 SGHTA, CDR2 FQGNSA. V lost 6 bases and J lost 5; bases outside the gene matches: 12. The CDR3 length is 15 residues. For the CDR3, the DNA is TGTGCCAGCAGATACAGCGGGGTGGATAGTGAGACCCAGTACTTC. This gives the protein CASRYSGVDSETQYF.

This clonotype was seen more than once but under ten times. The chain couples TRBV7-9 to TRBJ2-7; no definite D call. Between the trimmed V and J ends, which lost 3 bases and 3 bases, there was a span of 12 bases. The germline V gene encodes CDR1 SEHNR and CDR2 FQNEAQ (reference sequence). The CDR3 is 14 amino acids. CDR3 sequence reads: CASSFFSSYYEQYF. CDR3 bases: TGTGCCAGCAGCTTTTTTAGTTCTTACTACGAGCAGTACTTC.

This clonotype has at least ten counts. A much larger clone lies one base from this, so it may be a read error. The rearrangement joins TRBV29-1 to TRBJ2-5; D possibly uses TRBD1 or TRBD2 (5 bases each). This CDR3 spans 15 amino acids. The V gene lost 3 bases and the J gene lost 11 bases, with 25 bases spanning the gap. CDR1 SQVTM and CDR2 ANQGSEA come from the germline V gene. The CDR3 sequence is CSVDLVGPLDNEQYF. CDR3 coding DNA: TGCAGCGTTGACCTCGTGGGACCCCTTGACAATGAGCAGTACTTC.

A few counts support this clonotype. The chain joins TRBV7-2 to TRBJ1-2, with D possibly being TRBD1 (5 bases). Per germline, CDR1 SGHTA and CDR2 FQGNSA. Trimming left V 1 base short and J 3 bases short, with 12 bases between. The CDR3 has 15 residues. The CDR3 here is CASSLGQGVYYGYTF. The CDR3 DNA sequence: TGTGCCAGCAGCTTAGGGCAGGGCGTCTACTATGGCTACACCTTC. The full variable domain, rest sourced from reference TRBV7-2 and TRBJ1-2, is GAGVSQSPSNKVTEKGKDVELRCDPISGHTALYWYRQSLGQGLEFLIYFQGNSAPDKSGLPSDRFSAERTGGSVSTLTIQRTQQEDSAVYLCASSLGQGVYYGYTFGSGTRLTVV.

CDR3 protein: CASSLTGVGEQFF. The CDR3 DNA reads as TGTGCCAGCAGCTTAACAGGGGTGGGTGAGCAGTTCTTC. This chain uses TRBV5-6 with TRBJ2-1; 7 nucleotides align to TRBD1. In germline, CDR1 is SGHDT, CDR2 YYEEEE. V lost 2 bases and J lost 9; bases outside the gene matches: 5. CDR3 length equals 13 residues.